Sequencing of this TCR beta chain was carried out in a study of Graves' ophthalmopathy and Graves' hyperthyroidism. The CDR3 contains 13 residues. In germline, CDR1 is LGHDT, CDR2 YNNKEL (reference sequence). V shed 0 bases and J shed 4 bases, with 7 bases lying between them. Transcripts of RNA were the source for amplifying TCR beta CDR3 regions. First-round RT-PCR employed HTBI primers, with a second-round multiplex PCR after it. TCRdb fed the multiplex PCR reads into MiXCR, producing one record per CDR3 protein. The table has about 380,000 distinct CDR3 sequences, 15% seen once. This rearrangement joins TRBV3-1 to TRBJ2-7; D not certain. Sequencing was performed on peripheral blood. This receptor was taken from a woman between 18 and 30 years old with stable Graves' hyperthyroidism. This chain's CDR3 is CASSQDLLYEQYF. The CDR3 coding sequence is TGTGCCAGCAGCCAAGATTTATTGTACGAGCAGTACTTC.